The 6 T cell receptor beta chains below all came from one sample that was sequenced in a study of CD8+CD57+ T cells in acquired aplastic anemia. Sequenced patients had shown CD8+CD57+ cell expansion by flow cytometry. TCR beta VDJ combinations and CDR3 sequences were profiled from genomic DNA. TCRdb analysed the reads with MiXCR anew, one entry per CDR3 protein. The repertoire holds roughly 150,000 distinct CDR3 sequences, with around 47% as singletons. The sample comprised sorted CD4+, CD8+, or CD8+CD57+ T cells (not recorded which) from PBMCs. Receptors were obtained from a human donor with aplastic anemia.

CDR3 coding DNA: TGCAGTGCTAGAGATACCAGGACAGGGGTAGATACGCAGTATTTT. Translated: CSARDTRTGVDTQYF. The chain combines TRBV20-1 with TRBJ2-3; TRBD1 matches 9 bases. This CDR3 has 15 amino acids. Looked up from germline, CDR1 is DFQATT and CDR2 is SNEGSKA (reference sequence). Trimming at V came to 0 bases and at J to 5 bases, leaving 6 bases not matched to a gene.

The V and J genes are TRBV15 and TRBJ2-7, with 10 bases that match TRBD1. The CDR3 extends over 15 amino acids. The germline gives CDR1 LNHNV, CDR2 YYDKDF (reference sequence). The junction had 3 bases not matched to a gene; V was cut back by 1 base and J by 3 bases. The CDR3 DNA reads TGTGCCACCAGCAGAGGGGGACAGGGGATCTACGAGCAGTACTTC. Amino acid sequence: CATSRGGQGIYEQYF.

Notes on this clonotype: A read error may explain this, as a much larger clone is one base away. V usage is TRBV4-1 and J usage is TRBJ1-4; possibly TRBD1 for D (5 bases). From germline, CDR1 is MGHRA and CDR2 YSYEKL. Trimming pared 0 bases from V and 5 bases from J, leaving 7 bases between. The CDR3 is made up of 14 amino acids. CDR3 residues: CASSQEKGNEKLFF. The CDR3, as DNA: TGCGCCAGCAGCCAAGAGAAGGGGAATGAAAAACTGTTTTTT.

A remark on this clonotype: A much larger clone lies a single base off, so this may be a read error. The chain joins TRBV9 to TRBJ2-4; no reliable D call. Germline V gene data show CDR1 as SGDLS and CDR2 as YYNGEE. V was shortened by 1 base and J by 12 bases, with 17 bases between the two germline ends. There are 14 residues in the CDR3. CDR3 sequence: CASSVTGFGDTQYF. As DNA, the CDR3 is TGTGCCAGCAGCGTAACTGGTTTTGGAGACACTCAGTACTTC.

In this sample, this clonotype turned up a few times. One base away lies a much larger clone, so this may be a sequencing read error. The V gene is TRBV24-1, the J gene TRBJ2-2; a possible D gene is TRBD2 (6 bases). CDR1 is KGHDR, CDR2 SFDVKD, per germline. Trimming took off 7 bases at V and 6 bases at J, with 17 bases between the two ends. The CDR3 has 15 residues. The DNA of the CDR3 is TGTGCCACCAGCGCGGGATCTTCGGTTTCCGGGGAGCTGTTTTTT. Translated, it gives CATSAGSSVSGELFF.

In this sample, this clonotype turned up once. V and J are TRBV7-8 and TRBJ1-1; D uncertain. Between the trimmed V and J ends, which lost 1 base and 2 bases, there was a span of 11 bases. This CDR3 region has 15 residues. Germline assignment: CDR1 SGHVS and CDR2 FQNEAQ. The CDR3 loop reads CASSLERLRNTEAFF. CDR3 DNA sequence: TGTGCCAGCAGCTTAGAAAGACTTCGAAACACTGAAGCTTTCTTT.